What follows is one T cell receptor beta chain and its context. Its specific antigen is unknown. No much larger clone exists at a distance of one base, and base qualities are not known. This sample stems from a study of T cell responses to AZD1222 COVID-19 vaccine (dated by TCRdb to 2020 to 2022). About the investigation overall: A total of 233 trial participants underwent TCR sequencing, of whom around 200 received two doses of AZD1222 and some 25 received two doses of the MenACWY control vaccine. Trial participants were enrolled into age subgroups of 18-55, 56-69 and 70-plus years, which contained about 150, 28 and 57 TCR-sequenced participants, respectively.

Including the terminal cysteine and phenylalanine, the CDR3 comprises 14 residues. Only the CDR3 DNA is retained, 42 bases long and in frame from the first base. V and J are trimmed by 4 bases and 5 bases, and the gene matches miss 6 bases of the junction. For CDR1 and CDR2, the germline V gene lists MNHEY and SVGEGT. Interpreted using the paper, the time point label stands for: about 28 days (+/-7) after the second vaccine dose. Because spike-specific TCR depth and breadth did not differ between the two schedules, AZD1222 recipients who got a second dose at roughly 4 weeks were pooled with those who got a second dose at roughly 12 weeks. The vaccinee samples were drawn from two UK trials, COV001 and COV002, one of which was a single-blind randomized controlled phase 2/3 trial testing AZD1222 (ChAdOx1 nCoV-19) in healthy adults. For TCRbeta chain sequencing, PBMC samples from trial participants were taken at day 0 and at day 28 after the second dose.

Points the paper makes about the study in general: Conclusions about previously exposed vaccinees are limited because only five to seven AZD1222 recipients were SARS-CoV-2 seropositive at baseline. Participants were mostly white British, with more females than males. The authors suggested clonal diversity may have been underestimated. Nearly half of unique spike-specific TCRs reportedly recognized epitopes outside regions mutated in the B.1.351 and B.1.1.7 variants. CD4 TCRs associated with the vaccine covered the entire spike protein, and the dominant responses were in regions 160-218 and 743-854. In the small 56-69-year group, the increase in depth fell short of significance, most likely because of low power. After two AZD1222 doses, both the breadth and the depth of spike-specific TCRs were significantly higher than at day 0 and than in MenACWY recipients. Because no samples from the day 14 peak response were available, repertoires could be characterized only after the peak T cell response.

The CDR3 regions of human TCRbeta chains were subjected to immunosequencing. The original pipeline was this. TCRs in the repertoires were matched against a reference library of SARS-CoV-2-specific TCRs that had been generated with the MIRA antigen-specificity platform. Breadth was defined as the fraction of unique TCRs that were SARS-CoV-2-associated. Depth was defined as the fraction of total T cells that were SARS-CoV-2-associated. Each spike-specific TCR was assigned to its reactive spike region and to a CD4 or CD8 class using the MIRA data. Log10-transformed breadth and depth values were compared by one-way ANOVA with Sidak's multiple comparisons tests. Entries here come from immuneACCESS through TCRdb and include only in-frame sequences with V and J called. Some clones fail to appear in such tables; in the studies checked, an unresolved V gene covers under half of the shortfall, and the cause of the remainder is unknown. That table gives V, J and clone size, and the DNA gave D and trimming. This sample lists 120,000 or so clones; about 88% were detected once. About 3% of the sample belongs to the ten largest clones.

The chain is made from TRBV6-2 or TRBV6-3 and TRBJ1-1, with TRBD1 matching 8 junction bases. This clonotype originated in an adult who received the AZD1222 COVID-19 vaccine. Here the sequenced sample was peripheral blood, taken 28 days after the second AZD1222 dose. The DNA sequence is TGTGCCAGCAGTTCCCAGGGGGCTCTAACTGAAGCTTTCTTT. Its protein product is CASSSQGALTEAFF.